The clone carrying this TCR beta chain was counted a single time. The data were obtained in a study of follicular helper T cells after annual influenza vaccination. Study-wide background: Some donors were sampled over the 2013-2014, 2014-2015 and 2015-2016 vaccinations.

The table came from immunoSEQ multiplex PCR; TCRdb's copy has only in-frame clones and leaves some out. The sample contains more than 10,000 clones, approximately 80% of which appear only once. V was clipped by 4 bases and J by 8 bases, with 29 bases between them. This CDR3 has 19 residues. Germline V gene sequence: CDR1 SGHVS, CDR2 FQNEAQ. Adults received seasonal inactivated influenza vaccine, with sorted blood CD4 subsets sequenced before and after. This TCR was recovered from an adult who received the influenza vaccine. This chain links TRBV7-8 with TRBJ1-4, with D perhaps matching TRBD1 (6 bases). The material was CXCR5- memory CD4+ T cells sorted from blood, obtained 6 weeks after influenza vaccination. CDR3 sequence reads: CASSSRGGWSEDNFEKLFF. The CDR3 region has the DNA TGTGCCAGCAGCTCTAGGGGGGGCTGGTCCGAGGACAACTTCGAAAAACTGTTTTTT.